The clone carrying this T cell receptor beta chain was observed a handful of times. The CDR3 runs to 15 residues. Germline CDR1 reads SEHNR; CDR2 reads FQNEAQ (reference sequence). V gave up 5 bases and J gave up 2 bases; unmatched junction bases: 7. This specimen belongs to a study of blood T cell repertoires in COVID-19. Across the study: Specimens from acute and convalescent COVID-19 originated in the United States, Italy and Spain.

In the original workflow: Amplification of reference gene primers provided the estimated nucleated cell counts. Using immunoSEQ multiplex PCR, the repertoire was profiled, and TCRdb retains in-frame clones only, with some absent. V and J calls and clone size come straight from that table; D and trimming were deduced from the DNA. The sample shows hundreds of thousands of clones, roughly 90% of them seen only once. The chain joins TRBV7-9 to TRBJ2-7; 9 nucleotides align to TRBD1. The origin of this receptor is a woman between 50 and 59 years old with active or convalescent COVID-19. The material sequenced was peripheral blood. CDR3 sequence: CASSSRDRATYEQYF. The CDR3 DNA reads as TGTGCCAGCAGCAGCCGGGACAGGGCTACCTACGAGCAGTACTTC.